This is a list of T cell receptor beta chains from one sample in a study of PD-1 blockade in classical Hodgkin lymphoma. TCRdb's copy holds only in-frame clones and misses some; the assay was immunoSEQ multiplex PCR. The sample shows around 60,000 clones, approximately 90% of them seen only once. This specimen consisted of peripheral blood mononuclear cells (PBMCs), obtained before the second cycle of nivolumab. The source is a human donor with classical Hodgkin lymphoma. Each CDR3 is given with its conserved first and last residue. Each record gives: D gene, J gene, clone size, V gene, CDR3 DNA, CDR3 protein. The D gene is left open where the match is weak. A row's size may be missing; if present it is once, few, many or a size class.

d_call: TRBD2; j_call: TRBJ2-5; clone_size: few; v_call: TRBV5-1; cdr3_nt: TGCGCCAGCTTCCTAGCGGGGGGTAAGGAGACCCAGTACTTC; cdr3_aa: CASFLAGGKETQYF
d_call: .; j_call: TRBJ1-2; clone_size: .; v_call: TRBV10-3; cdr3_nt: TGTGCCATCAGTGATGGGGAGGGGAGTGCTAACTATGGCTACACCTTC; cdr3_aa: CAISDGEGSANYGYTF
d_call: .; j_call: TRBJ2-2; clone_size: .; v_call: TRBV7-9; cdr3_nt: TGTGCCAGCAGCCCGCAGGGTACCGGGGAGCTGTTTTTT; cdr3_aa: CASSPQGTGELFF
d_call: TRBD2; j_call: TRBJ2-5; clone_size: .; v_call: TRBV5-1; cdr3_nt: TGCGCCAGCAGCCGTACTAGCGGGGGGGCGGAGACCCAGTACTTC; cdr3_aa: CASSRTSGGAETQYF
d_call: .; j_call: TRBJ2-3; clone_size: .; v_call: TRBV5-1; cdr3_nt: TGCGCCAGCAGCTTGGAGGGTAGCACAGATACGCAGTATTTT; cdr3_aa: CASSLEGSTDTQYF
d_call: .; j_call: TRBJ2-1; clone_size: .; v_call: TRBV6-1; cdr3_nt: TGTGCCAGCAGCCATTCCTACAATGAGCAGTTCTTC; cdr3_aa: CASSHSYNEQFF
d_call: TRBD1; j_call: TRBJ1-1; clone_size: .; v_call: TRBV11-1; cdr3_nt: TGTGCCAGCACCATGACAGGGATGAACACTGAAGCTTTCTTT; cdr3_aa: CASTMTGMNTEAFF
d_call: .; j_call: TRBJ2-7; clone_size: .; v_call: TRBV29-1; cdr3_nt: TGCAGCGGGGACAACCAGTACTTC; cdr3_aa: CSGDNQYF
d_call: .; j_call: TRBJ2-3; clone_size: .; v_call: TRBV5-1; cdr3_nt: TGCGCCAGCAGTGACTCCACAGGGATAGATACGCAGTATTTT; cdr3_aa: CASSDSTGIDTQYF
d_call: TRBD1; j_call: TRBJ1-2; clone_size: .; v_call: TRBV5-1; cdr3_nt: TGCGCCAGCAGCTTGACAGGGGATTATGGCTACACCTTC; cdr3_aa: CASSLTGDYGYTF
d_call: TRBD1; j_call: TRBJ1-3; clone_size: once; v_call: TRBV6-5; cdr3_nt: TGTGCCAGCAGTCCCCGGACAGGAACTGGAAACACCATATATTTT; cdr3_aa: CASSPRTGTGNTIYF
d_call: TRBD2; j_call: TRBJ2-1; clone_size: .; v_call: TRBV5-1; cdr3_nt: TGCGCCAGCACCGGACTAGCGGGGGTAAATGAGCAGTTCTTC; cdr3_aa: CASTGLAGVNEQFF
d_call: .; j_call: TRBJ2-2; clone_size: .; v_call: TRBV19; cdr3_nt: TGTGCCAGTAGTATCTACAGGGAGAACACCGGGGAGCTGTTTTTT; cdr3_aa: CASSIYRENTGELFF
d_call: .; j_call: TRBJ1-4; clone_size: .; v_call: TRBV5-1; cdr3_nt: TGCGCCAGCAGCAGCACGGGACAACAAAATGAAAAACTGTTTTTT; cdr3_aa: CASSSTGQQNEKLFF
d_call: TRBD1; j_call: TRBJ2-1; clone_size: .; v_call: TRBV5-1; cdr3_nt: TGCGCCAGCAGCTCGGGACAGGGTAACAATGAGCAGTTCTTC; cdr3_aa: CASSSGQGNNEQFF
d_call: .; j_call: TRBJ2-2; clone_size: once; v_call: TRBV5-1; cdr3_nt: TGCGCCAGCACCGTGACAGTATCCGGGGAGCTGTTTTTT; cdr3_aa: CASTVTVSGELFF
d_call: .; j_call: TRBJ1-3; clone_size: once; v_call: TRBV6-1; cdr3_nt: TGTGCCAGCAGTGCATTCGCCGCCGGCGAAAACACCATATATTTT; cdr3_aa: CASSAFAAGENTIYF
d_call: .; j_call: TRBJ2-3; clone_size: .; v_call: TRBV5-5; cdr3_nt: TGTGCCAGCAGCTTGGTTACGGATACGCAGTATTTT; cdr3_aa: CASSLVTDTQYF
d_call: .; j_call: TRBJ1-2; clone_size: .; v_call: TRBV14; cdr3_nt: TGTGCCAGCAGCCCACCAACAGGGACCTATGGCTACACCTTC; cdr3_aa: CASSPPTGTYGYTF
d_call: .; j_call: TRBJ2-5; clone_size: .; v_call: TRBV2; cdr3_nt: TGTGCCAGCAGTGACCCATCTGGTTCCCAAGAGACCCAGTACTTC; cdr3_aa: CASSDPSGSQETQYF
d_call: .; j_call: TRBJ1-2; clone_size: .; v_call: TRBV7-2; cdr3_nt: TGTGCCAGCAGCTTAAATCCCGACTATGGCTACACCTTC; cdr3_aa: CASSLNPDYGYTF
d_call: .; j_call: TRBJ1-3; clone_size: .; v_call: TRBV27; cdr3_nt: TGTGCCAGCAGTGAACAGGGATACTCTGGAAACACCATATATTTT; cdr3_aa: CASSEQGYSGNTIYF
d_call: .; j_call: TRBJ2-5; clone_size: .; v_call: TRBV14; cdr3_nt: TGTGCCAGCAGCCACCCCGGAGGAGAGACCCAGTACTTC; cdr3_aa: CASSHPGGETQYF
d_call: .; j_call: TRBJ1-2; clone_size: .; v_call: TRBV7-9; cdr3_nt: TGTGCCAGCAGCTTAGATTTGGGGGACTATGGCTACACCTTC; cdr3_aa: CASSLDLGDYGYTF
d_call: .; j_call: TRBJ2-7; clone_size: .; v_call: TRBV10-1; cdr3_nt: TGCGCCAGCAGCCTTTCGACAGGCGTTAGCTCCTACGAGCAGTACTTC; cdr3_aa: CASSLSTGVSSYEQYF
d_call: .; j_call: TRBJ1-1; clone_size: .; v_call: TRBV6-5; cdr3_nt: TGTGCCAGCAGTTCGATAAGAACAGAGCTGAACACTGAAGCTTTCTTT; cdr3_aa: CASSSIRTELNTEAFF
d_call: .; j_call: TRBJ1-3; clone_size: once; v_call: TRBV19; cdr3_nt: TGTGCCAGCCGGGGGGGAAACACCATATATTTT; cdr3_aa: CASRGGNTIYF
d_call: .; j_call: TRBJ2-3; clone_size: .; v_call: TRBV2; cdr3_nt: TGTGCCAGCAGTGAAAATACCGGTGGCACAGATACGCAGTATTTT; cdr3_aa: CASSENTGGTDTQYF
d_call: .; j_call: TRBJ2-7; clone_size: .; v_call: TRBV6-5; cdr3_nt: TGTGCCAGCAGTTCCCCGGACGGCTACGAGCAGTACTTC; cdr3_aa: CASSSPDGYEQYF
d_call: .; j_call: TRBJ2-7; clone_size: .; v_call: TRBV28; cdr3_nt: TGTGCCAGCACCGCGGAGGTATCGTACGAGCAGTACTTC; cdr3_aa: CASTAEVSYEQYF
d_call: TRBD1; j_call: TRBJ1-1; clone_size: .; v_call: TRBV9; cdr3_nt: TGTGCCAGCAGCGGAAGACAGGGAACGAGGAGGACTGAAGCTTTCTTT; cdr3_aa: CASSGRQGTRRTEAFF
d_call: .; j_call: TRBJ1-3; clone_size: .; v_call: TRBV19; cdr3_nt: TGTGCCAGTAGTATAATCGGCAGACTTCACTTATCCTCTGGAAACACCATATATTTT; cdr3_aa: CASSIIGRLHLSSGNTIYF
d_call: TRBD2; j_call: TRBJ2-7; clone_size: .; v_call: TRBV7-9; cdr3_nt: TGTGCCAGCTACCCTAGCGGGGGCTACGAGCAGTACTTC; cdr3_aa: CASYPSGGYEQYF
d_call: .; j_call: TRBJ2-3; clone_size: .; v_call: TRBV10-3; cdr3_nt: TGTGCCATCAGGCCGATTGAAACAGATACGCAGTATTTT; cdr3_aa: CAIRPIETDTQYF
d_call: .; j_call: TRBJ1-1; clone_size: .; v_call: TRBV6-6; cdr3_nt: TGTGCCAGCAGAACACAGGGTGTCAACACTGAAGCTTTCTTT; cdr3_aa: CASRTQGVNTEAFF
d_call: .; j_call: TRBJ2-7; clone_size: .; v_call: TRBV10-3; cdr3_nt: TGTGCCATCACCGCGACCCTCAACTACGAGCAGTACTTC; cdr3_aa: CAITATLNYEQYF
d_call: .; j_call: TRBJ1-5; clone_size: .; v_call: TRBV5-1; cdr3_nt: TGCGCCAGCAGCTTGGAGGCAGGGAGTTATCAGCCCCAGCATTTT; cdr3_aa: CASSLEAGSYQPQHF
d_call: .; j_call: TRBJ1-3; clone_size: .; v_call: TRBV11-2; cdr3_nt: TGTGCCAGCAGCCCCGAGACTGTCTCTGGAAACACCATATATTTT; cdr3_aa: CASSPETVSGNTIYF
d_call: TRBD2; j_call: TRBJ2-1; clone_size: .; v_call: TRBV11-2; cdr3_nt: TGTGCCAGCAGCTTAGTAGGCGGGGGGGCCAACTGGAATGAGCAGTTCTTC; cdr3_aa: CASSLVGGGANWNEQFF
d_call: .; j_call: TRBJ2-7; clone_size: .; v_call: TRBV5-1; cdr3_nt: TGCGCCAGCAGCTCACTGGGGCGGACTTTAGGGGAGCAGTACTTC; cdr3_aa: CASSSLGRTLGEQYF
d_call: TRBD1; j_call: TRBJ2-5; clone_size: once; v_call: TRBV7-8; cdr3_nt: TGTGCCAGCAGCTTAGCGATCGGACAGGGGGACTTGTACCAAGAGACCCAGTACTTC; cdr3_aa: CASSLAIGQGDLYQETQYF
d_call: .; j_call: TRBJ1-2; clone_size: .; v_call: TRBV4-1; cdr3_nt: TGCGCCAGCAGCCAAAGGCGGGACCACTACACCTTC; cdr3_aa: CASSQRRDHYTF
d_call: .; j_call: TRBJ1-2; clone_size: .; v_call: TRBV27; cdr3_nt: TGTGCCAGCAGTTTATTGGGGCCGTCTGGCTACACCTTC; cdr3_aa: CASSLLGPSGYTF
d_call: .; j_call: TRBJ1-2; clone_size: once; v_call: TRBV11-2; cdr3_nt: TGTGCCAGCAGCTTAAGGGACGGATACTATGGTGGCTACACCTTC; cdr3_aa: CASSLRDGYYGGYTF
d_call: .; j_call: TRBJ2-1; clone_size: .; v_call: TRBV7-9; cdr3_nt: TGTGCCAGCAGCGATAGCCCTGACGGAAGCTCCTACAATGAGCAGTTCTTC; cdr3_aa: CASSDSPDGSSYNEQFF
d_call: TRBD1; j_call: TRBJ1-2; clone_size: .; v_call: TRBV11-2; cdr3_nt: TGTGCCAGCAGCCCGGGACAGGGCTCGGGCTATGGCTACACCTTC; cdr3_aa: CASSPGQGSGYGYTF
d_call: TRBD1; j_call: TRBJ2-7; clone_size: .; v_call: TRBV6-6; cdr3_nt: TGTGCCAGCAGAGAGGGACAGCTAACCTACGAGCAGTACTTC; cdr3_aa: CASREGQLTYEQYF
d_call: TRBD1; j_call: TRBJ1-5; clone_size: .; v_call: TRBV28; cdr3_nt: TGTGCCAGCAGTTTATCCGGACAGGGAAATCAGCCCCAGCATTTT; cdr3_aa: CASSLSGQGNQPQHF
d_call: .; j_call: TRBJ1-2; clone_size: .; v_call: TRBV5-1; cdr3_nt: TGCGCCAGCAGCTTGGATGGGAGCTATGGCTACACCTTC; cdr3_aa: CASSLDGSYGYTF